The T cell receptor (beta chain) described here comes from a study of cytomegalovirus exposure and HLA in healthy donors. Study-wide points: Cytomegalovirus status was reportedly diagnosed by the classifier with high specificity and sensitivity.

Each donor's status was that of a healthy bone marrow donor. The PCR contained 60 Vbeta and 13 Jbeta primers. Authors' processing steps: In a later analysis, some 80 million unique TCR beta chains included roughly 11 million shared by two or more donors. Assay used: immunoSEQ multiplex PCR; TCRdb lists only in-frame clones, some missing. That table supplies the V and J calls and clone size; D and trimming were determined from the DNA. The sample consists of 40,000 to 55,000 clones, around 80% of them appearing once. With regard to this clone: Its matching antigen is unknown.

V shed 10 bases and J shed 5 bases, with 16 bases lying between them. The CDR3 extends over 13 amino acids. The V gene's germline CDR1 is SGHDN and CDR2 FVKESK. The sequenced material came from PBMCs. The sequence was collected from a man aged 30-40 years in good health and CMV-seropositive. The chain employs TRBV14 and TRBJ2-3; D is possibly TRBD2 (7 bases). The CDR3 loop reads CATGGTSQDTQYF. CDR3 DNA sequence: TGTGCCACCGGGGGGACATCCCAAGATACGCAGTATTTT.